A selection of T cell receptor beta chains follows, all from one sample in a study of T cell repertoires in cytomegalovirus infection. TCRdb reprocessed the reads via MiXCR and lists one record per CDR3 protein. The top ten clones hold 8.8% of a sample with about 260,000 distinct CDR3 sequences, approximately 14% of them seen once. The sample consisted of PBMCs. The source is a human donor in good health (CMV status not recorded). Some clones in this sample may be carry-over from other donors' samples. The CDR3 runs from the conserved cysteine through the conserved F or W. D genes are given only for firm matches. Expanded clones are given a class, and other clones once, few, many or no size at all.

clone_size j_call v_call d_call cdr3_aa cdr3_nt
. TRBJ1-5 TRBV28 . CASSTLLPGTQHF TGTGCCAGCAGTACCCTTCTGCCCGGGACCCAGCATTTT
many TRBJ1-1 TRBV12-5 . CASGLVEVTYTEAFF TGTGCTAGTGGTTTGGTAGAGGTCACTTACACTGAAGCTTTCTTT
few TRBJ2-6 TRBV6-1 . CASFLGTPGGGANVLTF TGTGCCAGCTTTTTAGGGACTCCCGGAGGTGGGGCCAACGTCCTGACTTTC
few TRBJ1-2 TRBV15 . CATSRGPTDGYTF TGTGCCACCAGCAGAGGCCCGACGGATGGCTACACCTTC
. TRBJ1-1 TRBV7-9 . CASSPDSWNTEAFF TGTGCCAGCAGCCCAGACAGTTGGAACACTGAAGCTTTCTTT
many TRBJ2-1 TRBV28 . CASSLRPPQGEQFF TGTGCCAGCAGTTTACGACCCCCCCAGGGTGAGCAGTTCTTC
many TRBJ2-7 TRBV28 . CASSNAGTASPSYEQYF TGTGCCAGCAGTAATGCCGGGACCGCCTCCCCCTCCTACGAGCAGTACTTC
. TRBJ2-2 TRBV20-1 TRBD2 CSARGREGGELFF TGCAGTGCTAGAGGACGGGAGGGCGGGGAGCTGTTTTTT
many TRBJ2-5 TRBV5-1 . CASNLDGRPQETQYF TGCGCCAGCAACTTGGATGGCAGACCACAAGAGACCCAGTACTTC
few TRBJ2-2 TRBV6-4 TRBD2 CASSPSGGATGELFF TGTGCCAGCAGTCCGAGCGGGGGGGCCACCGGGGAGCTGTTTTTT
. TRBJ2-3 TRBV20-1 TRBD2 CSARGTSGGTDTQYF TGCAGTGCTAGGGGCACTAGCGGGGGCACAGATACGCAGTATTTT
many TRBJ2-3 TRBV7-2 TRBD2 CASSPLAGVFTDTQYF TGTGCCAGCAGCCCACTAGCGGGAGTGTTTACAGATACGCAGTATTTT
few TRBJ2-7 TRBV6-6 . CASRDLGLAHYEQYF TGTGCCAGCAGGGATCTTGGGCTAGCGCACTACGAGCAGTACTTC
. TRBJ2-5 TRBV20-1 TRBD1 CSALDRAETQYF TGCAGTGCTCTCGACAGGGCAGAGACCCAGTACTTC
many TRBJ1-3 TRBV7-2 . CASSLDNRAGNTIYF TGTGCCAGCAGCTTAGACAACAGGGCTGGAAACACCATATATTTT
many TRBJ2-7 TRBV7-2 . CASGTYEQYF TGTGCCAGCGGGACCTACGAGCAGTACTTC